Included here is one T cell receptor beta chain sequence, with context. The antigen remains unidentified. The CDR3 is 16 residues long. Germline V gives CDR1 LGHNT, CDR2 FRNRAP. The ends lost 2 bases at V and 0 bases at J; junction bases unmatched: 3. These data belong to a study of OX40 agonist ivuxolimab in advanced cancers. Turning to the study itself: Participants, 65% to 85% male, averaged roughly 55 years of age, ranging from roughly 23 to 90. The study reported partial responses in three patients: one hepatocellular carcinoma, two cutaneous melanoma.

The repertoire was sequenced with immunoSEQ multiplex PCR; TCRdb's copy has only in-frame clones and lacks some. Here the sample spans 73,000 or so clones, more than 70% being singletons. Whole-study findings and limits: At 0.1 to 3.0 mg/kg, clonal expansion of CD4+ and CD8+ blood T cells had occurred by week 6.

J is TRBJ2-3 and V is TRBV12-5, with TRBD2 matching 9 bases. The TCR was taken from an adult with an advanced solid tumor such as melanoma, head and neck, liver or kidney cancer. The input for sequencing was CD4+ or CD8+ T cells sorted from blood, taken in a trial of the OX40 agonist ivuxolimab. CDR3 nucleotides: TGTGCTAGTGGTTTGTGGAGCGGGAGGAGCACAGATACGCAGTATTTT. Encoded protein: CASGLWSGRSTDTQYF.